This T cell receptor beta chain was sequenced in a study of OX40 agonist ivuxolimab in advanced cancers. Study information: There were three patients with partial responses, one having hepatocellular carcinoma and two cutaneous melanoma.

Patients were ruled out by autoimmune disease history or systemic immunosuppression. Sequencing was performed with immunoSEQ multiplex PCR; in TCRdb, only in-frame clones are kept and a portion is missing. The repertoire holds fewer than 65,000 clones, with approximately 90% as singletons. The sample was CD4+ or CD8+ T cells sorted from blood, taken in a trial of the OX40 agonist ivuxolimab. This TCR came from an adult with an advanced solid tumor such as melanoma, head and neck, liver or kidney cancer.

The CDR3 sequence is CASSLVSPTVKNIQYF. In nucleotides, the CDR3 is TGTGCCAGCAGCTTAGTATCTCCTACGGTCAAAAACATTCAGTACTTC. V usage is TRBV7-9 and J usage is TRBJ2-4; D not certain. The CDR3 extends over 16 amino acids. V lost 1 base, J lost 3 bases, and 13 bases lay in between. Per the germline V gene, CDR1 is SEHNR and CDR2 is FQNEAQ (reference sequence). The full variable domain, rest sourced from reference TRBV7-9 and TRBJ2-4, is DTGVSQNPRHKITKRGQNVTFRCDPISEHNRLYWYRQTLGQGPEFLTYFQNEAQLEKSRLLSDRFSAERPKGSFSTLEIQRTEQGDSAMYLCASSLVSPTVKNIQYFGAGTRLSVL.